Listed below are T cell receptor beta chains from one sample, sequenced in a study of CD8+CD57+ T cells in acquired aplastic anemia. A single record per CDR3 protein comes from TCRdb applying MiXCR to the reads. The data show about 190,000 distinct CDR3 sequences, around 45% seen once. The sequencing sample was made of sorted CD4+, CD8+, or CD8+CD57+ T cells (not recorded which) from PBMCs. These receptors came from a human donor with aplastic anemia. Each CDR3 is given with its conserved first and last residue. D genes are given only for firm matches. Expanded clones are given a class, and other clones once, few, many or no size at all.

abundance,j_gene,d_gene,v_gene,CDR3nt,CDR3aa
many,TRBJ1-3,TRBD1,TRBV2,TGTGCCAGCAGGACAGGGGCCTACTCTGGAAACACCATATATTTT,CASRTGAYSGNTIYF
NA,TRBJ2-2,NA,TRBV7-6,TGTGCCAGCAGCCCGAGGTACACCGGGGAGCTGTTTTTT,CASSPRYTGELFF
once,TRBJ2-7,TRBD1,TRBV5-1,TGCGCCAGCAGCATACGGACAGGGGGCGACGAGCAGTACTTC,CASSIRTGGDEQYF
medium-sized,TRBJ2-5,TRBD2,TRBV24-1,TGTGCCACCAGTGCGGCTAGCGGCCAAGAGACCCAGTACTTC,CATSAASGQETQYF
few,TRBJ2-7,NA,TRBV7-8,TGTGCCAGCAACAAAGGAGATACCTACGAGCAGTACTTC,CASNKGDTYEQYF
once,TRBJ1-1,TRBD1,TRBV11-1,TGTGCCAGCAGCTCACCGGGACAGGGGGCGTTCACTGAAGCTTTCTTT,CASSSPGQGAFTEAFF
NA,TRBJ1-1,TRBD1,TRBV19,TGTGCCAGTCGTGGAAAGGGACAGGGGTGTCTGAACACTGAAGCTTTCTTT,CASRGKGQGCLNTEAFF
NA,TRBJ2-1,NA,TRBV2,TGTGCCAGCCGCCAAGCGGGCTACAATGAGCAGTTCTTC,CASRQAGYNEQFF
NA,TRBJ2-5,NA,TRBV6-5,TGTGCCAGCAGTTACGCTCGGCAGGGGGAGACCCAGTACTTC,CASSYARQGETQYF
NA,TRBJ1-6,TRBD1,TRBV9,TGTGCCAGCAGCGCGACGGGACAGGGCGATTCACCCCTCCACTTT,CASSATGQGDSPLHF
many,TRBJ2-5,TRBD2,TRBV25-1,TGTGCCAGCAGTGAGAGCGGGAGGGACCAAGAGACCCAGTACTTC,CASSESGRDQETQYF
many,TRBJ2-7,NA,TRBV6-5,TGTGCCAGCCAGGCCAGGTCCTCCTACGAGCAGTACTTC,CASQARSSYEQYF
NA,TRBJ1-5,NA,TRBV2,TGTGCCAGCAGACGGAGCGGACTCTCCCCACGCCAGCATTTT,CASRRSGLSPRQHF
few,TRBJ2-5,NA,TRBV7-6,TGTGCCAGCAGCACAAGGACCGAAGAGACCCAGTACTTC,CASSTRTEETQYF
once,TRBJ2-3,NA,TRBV12-3/TRBV12-4,TGTGCCAGCAGTTTCCAGACACCTGTCACAGATACGCAGTATTTT,CASSFQTPVTDTQYF